These 28 T cell receptor beta chains originate from one sample sequenced in a study of blood T cell repertoires in COVID-19. This table comes from immunoSEQ multiplex PCR, and its TCRdb copy is limited to in-frame clones, with some not included. The sample records approximately 670,000 clones, 85% to 90% being singletons. Material: peripheral blood. Receptors originate from a woman under 30 with acute or convalescent COVID-19.

V is TRBV7-8 and J is TRBJ1-2, with a possible D match to TRBD1 (6 bases). V shed 3 bases and J shed 4 bases, with 12 bases lying between them. From germline, CDR1 is SGHVS and CDR2 FQNEAQ. The CDR3 extends over 14 amino acids. CDR3 sequence: CASSFPGQPYGYTF. The CDR3 nucleotides read TGTGCCAGCAGCTTCCCCGGACAGCCCTATGGCTACACCTTC.

The chain links TRBV18 to TRBJ2-1; 9 bases line up with TRBD2. Germline V lookup: CDR1 KGHSH, CDR2 LQKENI. V trimming: 0 bases; J trimming: 13 bases; junction bases outside the gene matches: 10. CDR3 length: 15 residues. CDR3 nucleotides: TGTGCCAGCTCACCACCGTCAACGGCGGGGGGGAGACAGTTCTTC. This gives the protein CASSPPSTAGGRQFF.

The rearrangement links TRBV18 to TRBJ1-2, with D perhaps matching TRBD1 (6 bases). Trimming stripped 6 bases from V and 2 bases from J, with 19 bases between. The CDR3 totals 16 residues. Looked up from germline, CDR1 is KGHSH and CDR2 is LQKENI. CDR3 amino acids: CASSPPGQSLNYGYTF. The CDR3 DNA is TGTGCCAGCTCGCCCCCCGGACAGTCTCTCAACTATGGCTACACCTTC. The full variable domain, rest sourced from reference TRBV18 and TRBJ1-2, is NAGVMQNPRHLVRRRGQEARLRCSPMKGHSHVYWYRQLPEEGLKFMVYLQKENIIDESGMPKERFSAEFPKEGPSILRIQQVVRGDSAAYFCASSPPGQSLNYGYTFGSGTRLTVV.

The chain joins TRBV5-5 to TRBJ2-7, with 7 bases fitting TRBD2. CDR1 SGHKS and CDR2 YYEKEE come from the germline V gene (reference sequence). Germline trimming cut 0 bases from V and 2 bases from J; bases unmatched to any gene: 5. The CDR3 runs 15 residues. The CDR3 loop is CASSLVWTRAYEQYF. DNA for the CDR3: TGTGCCAGCAGCTTGGTATGGACTAGAGCCTACGAGCAGTACTTC.

The chain joins TRBV24-1 to TRBJ2-5, with 8 bases lining up with TRBD2. CDR1 is KGHDR, CDR2 SFDVKD, per germline. Trimming cost V 4 bases and J 5 bases; bases outside gene matches: 8. There are 15 residues in the CDR3. CDR3 sequence (DNA): TGTGCCACCAGTGACCCAACGGGGGGGGTCGAGACCCAGTACTTC. Encoded protein: CATSDPTGGVETQYF.

This CDR3 reads CAWSPQVRNTGELFF. The CDR3 DNA follows: TGTGCCTGGAGTCCACAGGTTAGGAACACCGGGGAGCTGTTTTTT. The chain recombines TRBV30 with TRBJ2-2; D is perhaps TRBD1 (5 bases). The CDR3 is 15 amino acids. CDR1 is GTSNPN, CDR2 SVGIG, per germline (reference sequence). V was cut by 2 bases and J by 1 base, with 11 bases left in between.

The chain uses TRBV7-9 and TRBJ1-1, with TRBD1 matching 7 bases. From germline, CDR1 is SEHNR and CDR2 FQNEAQ (reference sequence). This CDR3 contains 15 residues. J was trimmed by 4 bases and V by 5 bases; bases with no gene match: 10. CDR3 DNA: TGTGCCAGCAGCCCTGGTGGGACAGCGCGCACTGAAGCTTTCTTT. It translates to CASSPGGTARTEAFF.

The chain carries TRBV5-8 and TRBJ2-7, with D unresolved. This CDR3 contains 11 residues. The germline CDR1 and CDR2 sequences are SGHTS and YDEGEE. V shed 2 bases and J shed 3 bases, with 3 bases lying between them. Here the CDR3 DNA reads TGTGCCAGCAGCTTCCACTACGAGCAGTACTTC. It translates to CASSFHYEQYF.

This chain connects TRBV7-2 to TRBJ1-3, with D maybe TRBD1 (6 bases). The CDR3 contains 13 residues. Trimming cost V 6 bases and J 3 bases, with 9 bases left between them. Germline CDR1 and CDR2: SGHTA and FQGNSA. CDR3 residues: CASRQGGGNTIYF. In DNA form, the CDR3 reads TGTGCCAGCAGGCAAGGGGGTGGAAACACCATATATTTT.

The chain couples TRBV5-6 to TRBJ1-4, with a tentative D call TRBD1 (5 bases). Trimming took 2 bases from V and 3 from J, leaving 17 bases between them. Germline-derived CDR1 and CDR2 are SGHDT and YYEEEE. There are 17 residues in the CDR3. The CDR3 sequence is CASSFGGTQGANEKLFF. In DNA form, the CDR3 reads TGTGCCAGCAGCTTCGGAGGGACCCAAGGAGCTAATGAAAAACTGTTTTTT.

This clone was seen more than once but under ten times. The chain uses TRBV5-1 and TRBJ1-5, with 8 nucleotides matching TRBD1. This CDR3 has 14 residues. J was trimmed by 11 bases and V by 3 bases; bases with no gene match: 10. The germline CDR1 and CDR2 sequences are SGHRS and YFSETQ. The CDR3 sequence: CASSYTGGTSTQHF. CDR3 nucleotide sequence: TGCGCCAGCAGCTACACAGGGGGGACCTCGACCCAGCATTTT. The variable domain in full, completed from reference TRBV5-1 and TRBJ1-5, reads KAGVTQTPRYLIKTRGQQVTLSCSPISGHRSVSWYQQTPGQGLQFLFEYFSETQRNKGNFPGRFSGRQFSNSRSEMNVSTLELGDSALYLCASSYTGGTSTQHFGDGTRLSIL.

This chain links TRBV5-1 with TRBJ2-2; 11 nucleotides line up with TRBD1. The CDR3 extends over 16 amino acids. CDR1 is SGHRS and CDR2 is YFSETQ in the germline V gene. V was clipped by 4 bases and J by 5 bases; unmatched bases: 7. Here the CDR3 reads CASSPPGTGGTGELFF. CDR3 DNA: TGCGCCAGCAGCCCCCCCGGGACAGGGGGGACCGGGGAGCTGTTTTTT.

The chain is built from TRBV6-5 and TRBJ1-2; D may be TRBD1 (5 bases). The CDR3 is made up of 13 amino acids. Germline CDR1 and CDR2: MNHEY and SVGAGI. The germline V and J ends were trimmed by 2 bases and 4 bases, with 8 bases remaining between them. CDR3 protein: CASSYDRSYGYTF. The CDR3 DNA is TGTGCCAGCAGTTACGACAGAAGCTATGGCTACACCTTC.

This chain joins TRBV10-3 and TRBJ1-4; 10 nucleotides align to TRBD1. The CDR3 is 13 amino acids. Germline values: CDR1 ENHRY, CDR2 SYGVKD. V lost 4 bases to trimming and J lost 8 bases; unmatched junction nucleotides: 1. As DNA, the CDR3 is TGTGCCATCAGTGGGACAGGGGGGGAAAAACTGTTTTTT. This gives the protein CAISGTGGEKLFF.

The chain is built from TRBV9 and TRBJ2-7; 9 bases align to TRBD1. CDR1 and CDR2 (germline): SGDLS, YYNGEE. V lost 3 bases and J lost 1; bases outside the gene matches: 8. The CDR3 spans 16 residues. CDR3 sequence (DNA): TGTGCCAGCAGCGCCGAAGACAGGGGGGGTTCCTACGAGCAGTACTTC. It encodes CASSAEDRGGSYEQYF.

This clone occurred a few times. V gene TRBV3-1 (or the pseudogene TRBV3-2) combines with J gene TRBJ1-3; D is uncertain. Trimming removed 4 bases from V and 0 bases from J, with 13 bases in between. Per the germline V gene, CDR1 is LGHDT and CDR2 is YNNKEL (reference sequence). This CDR3 is built from 16 residues. The DNA for the CDR3 is TGTGCCAGCAGCCTCGGAGGCGGGGACTCTGGAAACACCATATATTTT. This translates into CASSLGGGDSGNTIYF.

Only one count was recorded for this clone. The chain links TRBV10-3 to TRBJ2-7; the D gene is possibly TRBD1 (6 bases). The CDR3 is 14 residues long. V lost 0 bases, J lost 3 bases, and 9 bases lay in between. Germline CDR1 reads ENHRY; CDR2 reads SYGVKD. The CDR3 is CAISESRGIYEQYF. CDR3 nucleotide sequence: TGTGCCATCAGTGAGTCGAGGGGGATCTACGAGCAGTACTTC.

The V gene is TRBV18, the J gene TRBJ1-5; tentatively, D is TRBD1 (5 bases). Germline CDR1 KGHSH, CDR2 LQKENI. V was clipped by 5 bases and J by 7 bases, with 18 bases between them. The CDR3 is 15 residues long. The CDR3 DNA reads TGTGCCAGCTCATCTGTTTCAGGGTTAGACCAGCCCCAGCATTTT. This translates into CASSSVSGLDQPQHF.

The J gene is TRBJ1-1, the V gene TRBV27; 7 nucleotides agree with TRBD1. This CDR3 spans 14 amino acids. In germline, CDR1 is MNHEY, CDR2 SMNVEV (reference sequence). With 6 bases clipped from V and 1 base from J, the junction kept 5 bases outside the gene matches. The DNA for the CDR3 is TGTGCCAGCAGACCGACAGGGACGAACACTGAAGCTTTCTTT. Protein product: CASRPTGTNTEAFF.

This clone was seen a handful of times. V gene TRBV2 combines with J gene TRBJ1-2, with D tentatively TRBD1 (5 bases). V lost 6 bases, J lost 1 base, and 12 bases lay in between. The CDR3 has 14 amino acids. Per the germline V gene, CDR1 is SNHLY and CDR2 is FYNNEI. The CDR3 DNA follows: TGTGCCAGCAGATTAGACAGACATAACTATGGCTACACCTTC. It translates to CASRLDRHNYGYTF. The full variable domain, in which reference TRBV2 and TRBJ1-2 provide the parts outside the CDR3, is EPEVTQTPSHQVTQMGQEVILRCVPISNHLYFYWYRQILGQKVEFLVSFYNNEISEKSEIFDDQFSVERPDGSNFTLKIRSTKLEDSAMYFCASRLDRHNYGYTFGSGTRLTVV.

This clone came up a few times. This chain joins TRBV10-3 and TRBJ1-5; perhaps TRBD1 as D (5 bases). Per germline, CDR1 ENHRY and CDR2 SYGVKD. The CDR3 loop spans 13 amino acids. V was cut by 7 bases and J by 4 bases, with 11 bases left in between. CDR3: CAITRQWNQPQHF. The CDR3 DNA follows: TGTGCCATCACAAGACAGTGGAATCAGCCCCAGCATTTT.

The V and J genes are TRBV7-8 and TRBJ2-7; D remains ambiguous. V was shortened by 2 bases and J by 0 bases, with 20 bases between the two germline ends. Germline assignment: CDR1 SGHVS and CDR2 FQNEAQ. CDR3 size: 18 residues. The CDR3: CASSLNVFRSLSSYEQYF. DNA for the CDR3: TGTGCCAGCAGCTTAAATGTCTTCCGGAGCTTGAGCTCCTACGAGCAGTACTTC.

The chain couples TRBV2 to TRBJ1-2; D may be TRBD1 (6 bases). This CDR3 spans 14 amino acids. Germline V gene sequence: CDR1 SNHLY, CDR2 FYNNEI. V was shortened by 6 bases and J by 2 bases, with 13 bases between the two germline ends. CDR3 bases: TGTGCCAGCAGCGGGTTCGGACAGAACTATGGCTACACCTTC. Protein sequence: CASSGFGQNYGYTF.

The CDR3 nucleotides read TGTGCCTGGAGAGGGGACACCGGGGAGCTGTTTTTT. Translating gives CAWRGDTGELFF. The chain links TRBV30 to TRBJ2-2, with a possible D match to TRBD1 (5 bases). The CDR3 has 12 residues. Germline V gene data show CDR1 as GTSNPN and CDR2 as SVGIG (reference sequence). V gave up 3 bases and J gave up 3 bases, with 5 bases separating them.

This rearrangement joins TRBV5-3 to TRBJ2-2; 7 bases align to TRBD2. TRBV5-3 is an open reading frame, and its role is uncertain. The CDR3 is 14 amino acids. V gave up 10 bases and J gave up 2 bases; unmatched junction bases: 8. The CDR3, as DNA: TGTGCCGGGAGGGCAGACCTTAACACCGGGGAGCTGTTTTTT. It yields the protein CAGRADLNTGELFF.

This clone occurred once. J is TRBJ2-7 and V is TRBV18, with a tentative D call TRBD1 (5 bases). Trimming cost V 6 bases and J 3 bases, with 12 bases left between them. The CDR3 length is 13 residues. From germline, CDR1 is KGHSH and CDR2 LQKENI. The CDR3 region is CASSVTGNYEQYF. CDR3 in DNA: TGTGCCAGCTCCGTAACAGGAAACTACGAGCAGTACTTC.

The chain links TRBV19 to TRBJ1-2; no clear D. CDR3 length equals 13 residues. In germline, CDR1 is LNHDA, CDR2 SQIVND (reference sequence). The ends were cut back, 7 bases at V and 3 bases at J, with 12 bases in the middle. CDR3 in DNA: TGTGCCAGTACCCAGTTGAGGGACTATGGCTACACCTTC. Translating gives CASTQLRDYGYTF. The full variable domain, its missing parts supplied by reference TRBV19 and TRBJ1-2, is DGGITQSPKYLFRKEGQNVTLSCEQNLNHDAMYWYRQDPGQGLRLIYYSQIVNDFQKGDIAEGYSVSREKKESFPLTVTSAQKNPTAFYLCASTQLRDYGYTFGSGTRLTVV.

The V gene is TRBV4-3, the J gene TRBJ2-1; weak D call: TRBD1 (6 bases). The V gene lost 0 bases and the J gene lost 6 bases, with 9 bases spanning the gap. Germline lookup yields CDR1 LGHNA and CDR2 YSLEER. This CDR3 is 14 amino acids long. CDR3 in amino acids: CASSQDIRGNEQFF. For the CDR3, the DNA is TGCGCCAGCAGCCAAGATATCAGGGGCAATGAGCAGTTCTTC.